The T cell receptor (beta chain) described here comes from a study of OX40 agonist ivuxolimab in advanced cancers. Study summary: With ivuxolimab, an agonistic anti-OX40 (CD134) antibody, patients were treated. Patients enrolled in dose escalation were diagnosed with hepatocellular carcinoma, melanoma, renal cell or head and neck cancer.

Repertoires were generated with immunoSEQ multiplex PCR, while TCRdb's copy carries only in-frame clones and drops some. The table includes roughly 71,000 clones, about 90% detected once. Concerning this clone: Its target is unknown.

The germline CDR1 and CDR2 sequences are SGHDT and YYEEEE. V lost 2 bases and J 5 bases, leaving 14 bases between the germline ends. The CDR3 consists of 14 residues. Regarding the study as a whole: The authors also found low normalized T-cell clonal expansion in some nonresponders. The work left the antigen specificity of expanded peripheral T cells undetermined.

This specimen was CD4+ or CD8+ T cells sorted from blood, taken in a trial of the OX40 agonist ivuxolimab. This TCR was recovered from an adult with an advanced solid tumor such as melanoma, head and neck, liver or kidney cancer. The chain has TRBV5-6 and TRBJ2-7; the D gene could be TRBD1 or TRBD2 (5 bases each). CDR3 region: CASSFGTSTHEQYF. The DNA of the CDR3 is TGTGCCAGCAGCTTCGGGACGTCAACCCACGAGCAGTACTTC.